This TCR beta chain was sequenced for a study of CD8 T cells in ankylosing spondylitis. Germline V CDR1 and CDR2: SGDLS, YYNGEE. V shed 6 bases and J shed 9 bases, with 19 bases lying between them. CDR3 length: 14 residues. This clonotype came up many times. MiXCR was run by TCRdb on the 5' RACE reads, yielding one entry per CDR3 protein. The table lists roughly 42,000 distinct CDR3 sequences, 2.7% of them singletons. The receptor comes from a male donor with ankylosing spondylitis or in good health (not recorded which). Sequenced input: blood, either unsorted or a sorted T cell fraction (not recorded which). V and J are TRBV9 and TRBJ2-1; D might be TRBD2 (5 bases). CDR3 nucleotides: TGTGCCAGCACCCCTCTTGGGCTAGCCGGTGAGCAGTTCTTC. The encoded protein is CASTPLGLAGEQFF.